Sequencing of this T cell receptor beta chain was carried out in a study of Graves' ophthalmopathy and Graves' hyperthyroidism. TCR beta CDR3 amplification used RNA transcripts. HTBI primers were used in a first-round RT-PCR, which preceded a second-round multiplex PCR. TCRdb reprocessed the multiplex PCR reads with MiXCR, giving one entry per CDR3 protein. The sample contains 260,000 or so distinct CDR3 sequences, around 50% of which appear only once. Trimming cost V 3 bases and J 4 bases, with 9 bases left between them. The length of the CDR3 is 14 residues. Germline V CDR1 and CDR2: SEHNR, FQNEAQ (reference sequence).

The chain combines TRBV7-9 with TRBJ2-2, with D unresolved. This clonotype was obtained from an adult man with Graves' ophthalmopathy. Sequencing input: peripheral blood. The CDR3 nucleotides read TGTGCCAGCAGCTTGGGCCCATCCACCGGGGAGCTGTTTTTT. Translated, it gives CASSLGPSTGELFF.